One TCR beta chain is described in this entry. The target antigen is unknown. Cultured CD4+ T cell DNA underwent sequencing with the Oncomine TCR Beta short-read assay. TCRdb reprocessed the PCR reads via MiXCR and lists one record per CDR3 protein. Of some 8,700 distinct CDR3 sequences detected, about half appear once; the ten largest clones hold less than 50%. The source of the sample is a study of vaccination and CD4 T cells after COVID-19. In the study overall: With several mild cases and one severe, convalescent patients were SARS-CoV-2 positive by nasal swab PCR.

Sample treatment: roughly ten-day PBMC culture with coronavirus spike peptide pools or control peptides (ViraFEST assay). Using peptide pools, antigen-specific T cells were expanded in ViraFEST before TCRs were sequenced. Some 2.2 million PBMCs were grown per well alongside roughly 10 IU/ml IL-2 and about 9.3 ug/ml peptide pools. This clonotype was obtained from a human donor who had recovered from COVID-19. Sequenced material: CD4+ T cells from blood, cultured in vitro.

DNA for the CDR3: TGCAGTGCTAGAGATCCTAGCGGGAGATCCGATACGCAGTATTTT. Its translation is CSARDPSGRSDTQYF. J is TRBJ2-3 and V is TRBV20-1; 10 nucleotides match TRBD2. V lost 0 bases and J lost 6; bases outside the gene matches: 6. Germline V gene data show CDR1 as DFQATT and CDR2 as SNEGSKA (reference sequence). The CDR3 sequence is 15 residues long.